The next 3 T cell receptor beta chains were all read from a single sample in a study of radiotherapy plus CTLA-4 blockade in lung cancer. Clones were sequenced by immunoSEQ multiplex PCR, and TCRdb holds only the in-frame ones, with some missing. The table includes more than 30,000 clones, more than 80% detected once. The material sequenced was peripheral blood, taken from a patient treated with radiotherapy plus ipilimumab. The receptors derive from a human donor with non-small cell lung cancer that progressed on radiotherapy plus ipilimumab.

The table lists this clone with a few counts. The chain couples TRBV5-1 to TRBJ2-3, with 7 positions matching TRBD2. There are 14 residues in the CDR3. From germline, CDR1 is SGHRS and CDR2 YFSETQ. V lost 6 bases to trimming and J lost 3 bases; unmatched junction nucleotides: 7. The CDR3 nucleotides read TGCGCCAGCAAGAGGGGAGGGGCAACAGATACGCAGTATTTT. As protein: CASKRGGATDTQYF.

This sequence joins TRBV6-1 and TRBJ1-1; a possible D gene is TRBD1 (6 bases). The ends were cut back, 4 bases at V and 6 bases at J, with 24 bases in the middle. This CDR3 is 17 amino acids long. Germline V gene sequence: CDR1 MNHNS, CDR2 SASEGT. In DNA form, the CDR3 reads TGTGCCAGCAGTGTCTCCGGGACATTCCTCTTGGACGCTGAAGCTTTCTTT. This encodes CASSVSGTFLLDAEAFF.

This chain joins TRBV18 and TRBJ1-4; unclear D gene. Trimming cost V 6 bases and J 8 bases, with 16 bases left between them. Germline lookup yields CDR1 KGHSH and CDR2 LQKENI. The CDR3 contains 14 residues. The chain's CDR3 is CASSPGSPREKLFF. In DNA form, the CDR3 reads TGTGCCAGCTCCCCCGGGAGTCCCCGGGAAAAACTGTTTTTT.